These 8 T cell receptor beta chains were all obtained from the same sample, sequenced in a study of shared clonotypes between healthy human individuals. TCRdb's table, derived via immunoSEQ multiplex PCR, lists solely in-frame clones and lacks some. The data contain around 2,000,000 clones, about 92% of them singletons. CD45RO-negative, CCR7-positively selected cells formed the naive CD8 fraction, excluding terminally differentiated effector memory CD45RA+ cells. The sample was naive CD8+ T cells from PBMCs. All receptors come from a man aged 18 to 35 in good health. Some clones in this sample may be carry-over from other donors' samples.

This chain links TRBV7-9 with TRBJ1-1, with D possibly matching TRBD1 (5 bases). CDR1 and CDR2 (germline): SEHNR, FQNEAQ (reference sequence). This CDR3 region has 12 residues. V was pared by 6 bases and J by 6 bases, with 11 bases between. DNA of the CDR3: TGTGCCAGCAGGAGCGGAGGGGCTGAAGCTTTCTTT. Its protein is CASRSGGAEAFF.

This clone was picked up one time. The chain recombines TRBV28 with TRBJ2-1; the match to TRBD1 covers 9 bases. With V trimmed by 8 bases and J by 5 bases, 7 bases remained unmatched. Germline CDR1 is MDHEN and CDR2 is SYDVKM. CDR3 length: 14 residues. The CDR3 here is CASLRDRENNEQFF. CDR3 nucleotide sequence: TGTGCCAGCCTGCGGGACAGGGAGAACAATGAGCAGTTCTTC.

Details on this clone: Other nucleotide sequences in the sample specify the same CDR3. The chain recombines TRBV27 with TRBJ1-2; D ambiguous. Trimming removed 0 bases from V and 5 bases from J, with 7 bases in between. Germline V lookup: CDR1 MNHEY, CDR2 SMNVEV (reference sequence). CDR3 size: 13 residues. The CDR3 spells CASSLSTGYGYTF. The CDR3 nucleotides are TGTGCCAGCAGTTTATCGACGGGTTATGGCTACACCTTC.

CDR3 amino acids: CASSQLDRGVRNEQFF. The CDR3 DNA reads TGCGCCAGCAGCCAACTTGACAGGGGAGTTAGGAATGAGCAGTTCTTC. The V gene is TRBV4-3, the J gene TRBJ2-1, with 8 bases aligning to TRBD1. Germline CDR1 and CDR2: LGHNA and YSLEER. Trimming cost V 2 bases and J 7 bases; bases outside gene matches: 10. The CDR3 consists of 16 residues.

V gene TRBV4-1 combines with J gene TRBJ1-2, with D maybe TRBD1 (5 bases). V lost 0 bases and J lost 8, with 19 bases in between. In germline, CDR1 is MGHRA, CDR2 YSYEKL. The CDR3 extends over 16 amino acids. In DNA, the CDR3 is TGCGCCAGCAGCCAAGATCGATTCGCCAGGGAAGGGGGCTACACCTTC. Protein sequence: CASSQDRFAREGGYTF.

This clone appeared once. This sequence joins TRBV27 and TRBJ2-7; TRBD1 aligns across 7 bases. The CDR3 consists of 14 residues. CDR1 and CDR2 (germline): MNHEY, SMNVEV (reference sequence). V shed 2 bases, J shed 4 bases, and the junction held 5 bases outside the gene matches. CDR3 DNA: TGTGCCAGCAGTTTACTGGACAGGATGTACGAGCAGTACTTC. It encodes CASSLLDRMYEQYF.

The rearrangement uses TRBV27 and TRBJ2-7; D might be TRBD1 (6 bases). CDR1 MNHEY and CDR2 SMNVEV come from the germline V gene (reference sequence). With 1 base removed from V and 5 bases from J, the gap between germline ends came to 15 bases. CDR3 length: 15 amino acids. CDR3 nucleotides: TGTGCCAGCAGTTTATGGTGGCAGGGGTACAACGAGCAGTACTTC. Translated: CASSLWWQGYNEQYF.

A word on this clone: The same CDR3 also results from other DNA sequences found in this sample. This chain connects TRBV7-6 to TRBJ2-1; TRBD2 matches 11 bases. CDR1 SGHVS and CDR2 FNYEAQ come from the germline V gene. The CDR3 has 16 amino acids. V shed 1 base and J 3 bases; nucleotides not matched to a gene: 2. The CDR3 nucleotides read TGTGCCAGCAGCTTAGGCACTAGCGGGAGCTACAATGAGCAGTTCTTC. Translation: CASSLGTSGSYNEQFF.